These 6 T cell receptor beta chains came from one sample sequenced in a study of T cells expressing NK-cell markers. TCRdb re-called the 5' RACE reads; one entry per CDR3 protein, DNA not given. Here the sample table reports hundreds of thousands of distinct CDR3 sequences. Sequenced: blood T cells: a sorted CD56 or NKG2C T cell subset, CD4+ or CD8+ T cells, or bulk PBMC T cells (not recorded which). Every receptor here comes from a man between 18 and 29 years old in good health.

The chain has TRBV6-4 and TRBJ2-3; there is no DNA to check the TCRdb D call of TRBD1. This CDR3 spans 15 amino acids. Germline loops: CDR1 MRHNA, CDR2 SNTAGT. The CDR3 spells CASSDGGEIGDTQYF.

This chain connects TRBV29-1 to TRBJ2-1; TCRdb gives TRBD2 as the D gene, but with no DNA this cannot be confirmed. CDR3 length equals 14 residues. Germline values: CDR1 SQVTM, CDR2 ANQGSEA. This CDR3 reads CSVVGLALYNEQFF.

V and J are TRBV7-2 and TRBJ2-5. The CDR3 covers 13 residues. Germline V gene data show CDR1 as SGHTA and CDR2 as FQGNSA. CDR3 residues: CASSSRSTETQYF.

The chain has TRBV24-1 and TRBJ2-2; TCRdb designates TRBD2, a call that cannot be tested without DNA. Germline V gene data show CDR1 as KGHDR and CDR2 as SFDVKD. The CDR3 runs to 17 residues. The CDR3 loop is CATRPNPSGSYTGELFF.

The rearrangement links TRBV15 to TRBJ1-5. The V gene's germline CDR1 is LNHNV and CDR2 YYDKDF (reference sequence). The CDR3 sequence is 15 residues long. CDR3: CATSGTSSENQPQHF. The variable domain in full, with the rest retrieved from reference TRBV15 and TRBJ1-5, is DAMVIQNPRYQVTQFGKPVTLSCSQTLNHNVMYWYQQKSSQAPKLLFHYYDKDFNNEADTPDNFQSRRPNTSFCFLDIRSPGLGDTAMYLCATSGTSSENQPQHFGDGTRLSIL.

The CDR3 sequence: CASSLNTDFSYNEQFF. The chain employs TRBV7-3 and TRBJ2-1; checking the TCRdb D call of TRBD2 is not possible without DNA. CDR1 is SGHTA, CDR2 FQGTGA, per germline. The length of the CDR3 is 16 residues.